These T cell receptor beta chains were read from a single sample in a study of Graves' ophthalmopathy and Graves' hyperthyroidism. TCRdb called the multiplex PCR reads again in MiXCR, with one record for every CDR3 protein. The data show 400,000 or so distinct CDR3 sequences, with roughly 15% seen just once and about 7.3% held by the top ten. Sequencing used peripheral blood. The receptors derive from a woman aged 18-29 years with stable Graves' hyperthyroidism. The conserved cysteine and the conserved F or W are not part of the CDR3 here. Fields, in order: J gene, V gene, CDR3 protein.

J gene: TRBJ2-7; V gene: TRBV12-3/TRBV12-4; CDR3 protein: ASRNYRDGQPYEQY
J gene: TRBJ1-1; V gene: TRBV6-5; CDR3 protein: ASSYGTGRTMNTEAF
J gene: TRBJ1-2; V gene: TRBV29-1; CDR3 protein: SVATEHGYT
J gene: TRBJ1-5; V gene: TRBV24-1; CDR3 protein: ATSDDSGAVGQPQH
J gene: TRBJ2-7; V gene: TRBV6-1; CDR3 protein: ASSETGSPRGDEQY
J gene: TRBJ2-7; V gene: TRBV13; CDR3 protein: ASSLEGGYEQY
J gene: TRBJ2-7; V gene: TRBV12-3/TRBV12-4; CDR3 protein: ASSLGGLRNYEQY
J gene: TRBJ2-7; V gene: TRBV7-3; CDR3 protein: ASSLDWGYEQY
J gene: TRBJ1-2; V gene: TRBV18; CDR3 protein: ASSPRGQGIRGYT
J gene: TRBJ2-3; V gene: TRBV12-3/TRBV12-4; CDR3 protein: ASSFRVGTDTQY
J gene: TRBJ2-3; V gene: TRBV6-1; CDR3 protein: ASSLTLGPGTDTQY
J gene: TRBJ2-7; V gene: TRBV29-1; CDR3 protein: SVLQGGLSYEQY
J gene: TRBJ1-3; V gene: TRBV20-1; CDR3 protein: SAGGVVGNTIY
J gene: TRBJ1-5; V gene: TRBV12-3/TRBV12-4; CDR3 protein: ASSVQGARQPQH
J gene: TRBJ1-1; V gene: TRBV20-1; CDR3 protein: SASAGFGTEAF
J gene: TRBJ1-2; V gene: TRBV6-1; CDR3 protein: ASRYYGYT
J gene: TRBJ2-5; V gene: TRBV24-1; CDR3 protein: ATGVRDTYQETQY
J gene: TRBJ2-5; V gene: TRBV27; CDR3 protein: ASSFVGTSGKYQETQY
J gene: TRBJ2-7; V gene: TRBV15; CDR3 protein: ATSREVTGTYEQY
J gene: TRBJ1-1; V gene: TRBV7-3; CDR3 protein: ASSLMRNTEAF
J gene: TRBJ2-7; V gene: TRBV2; CDR3 protein: ASQRDRGNYEQY
J gene: TRBJ2-5; V gene: TRBV6-1; CDR3 protein: ASSDLRGAGETQY
J gene: TRBJ1-1; V gene: TRBV29-1; CDR3 protein: SVEKKMDTEAF
J gene: TRBJ2-7; V gene: TRBV12-3/TRBV12-4; CDR3 protein: ASSPHPDSYEQY
J gene: TRBJ1-6; V gene: TRBV5-1; CDR3 protein: ASSLPGGSYNSPLH
J gene: TRBJ2-7; V gene: TRBV11-2; CDR3 protein: ASSSVTKITGDEQY
J gene: TRBJ2-5; V gene: TRBV15; CDR3 protein: ATSFRGSIETQY
J gene: TRBJ1-2; V gene: TRBV5-8; CDR3 protein: ASSWNYGYT
J gene: TRBJ1-1; V gene: TRBV6-2/TRBV6-3; CDR3 protein: ASSYFRNTEAF
J gene: TRBJ1-5; V gene: TRBV24-1; CDR3 protein: ATSDPGLDSNQPQH
J gene: TRBJ1-2; V gene: TRBV19; CDR3 protein: ASSMRAGYT
J gene: TRBJ2-7; V gene: TRBV12-3/TRBV12-4; CDR3 protein: ASMGGSYEQY
J gene: TRBJ1-1; V gene: TRBV5-1; CDR3 protein: ASSSGQGGITEAF
J gene: TRBJ2-6; V gene: TRBV12-3/TRBV12-4; CDR3 protein: ASRQGAGANVLT
J gene: TRBJ1-1; V gene: TRBV11-3; CDR3 protein: ASSPTATEAF
J gene: TRBJ2-7; V gene: TRBV28; CDR3 protein: ASSFGTGGNEQY
J gene: TRBJ1-3; V gene: TRBV25-1; CDR3 protein: ASSKIGVNTIY
J gene: TRBJ2-5; V gene: TRBV6-4; CDR3 protein: ASSADGGGVETQY
J gene: TRBJ2-7; V gene: TRBV7-8; CDR3 protein: ASRQTSGPSYEQY
J gene: TRBJ2-7; V gene: TRBV6-2/TRBV6-3; CDR3 protein: ASSQSPGGITYEQY
J gene: TRBJ1-1; V gene: TRBV27; CDR3 protein: ASSTGQANTEAF
J gene: TRBJ1-2; V gene: TRBV19; CDR3 protein: ASSPWTGGSYGYT
J gene: TRBJ2-7; V gene: TRBV25-1; CDR3 protein: ASSEFGTGYEQY
J gene: TRBJ2-5; V gene: TRBV7-2; CDR3 protein: ASSYRVRETQY
J gene: TRBJ2-5; V gene: TRBV3-1; CDR3 protein: ASSQRTSQETQY
J gene: TRBJ2-5; V gene: TRBV6-1; CDR3 protein: ASSGGQGRSETQY
J gene: TRBJ1-2; V gene: TRBV7-2; CDR3 protein: ASSFSRGDGYT
J gene: TRBJ2-5; V gene: TRBV2; CDR3 protein: ARGEETQY
J gene: TRBJ1-5; V gene: TRBV3-1; CDR3 protein: ASSARTGGRQPQH
J gene: TRBJ1-2; V gene: TRBV12-3/TRBV12-4; CDR3 protein: ASSLGGIDGYT
J gene: TRBJ1-5; V gene: TRBV28; CDR3 protein: ASSSRQGRQPQH
J gene: TRBJ2-4; V gene: TRBV5-4; CDR3 protein: ASSSDLAKNIQY
J gene: TRBJ1-2; V gene: TRBV10-3; CDR3 protein: AIGEPTGTGAFVA
J gene: TRBJ1-2; V gene: TRBV19; CDR3 protein: ASRPGQSNYGYT
J gene: TRBJ2-5; V gene: TRBV6-2/TRBV6-3; CDR3 protein: ASSIGIETQY
J gene: TRBJ1-5; V gene: TRBV6-1; CDR3 protein: ASAAGQGARQPQH
J gene: TRBJ2-2; V gene: TRBV18; CDR3 protein: ASSPPGQGITGELF
J gene: TRBJ2-7; V gene: TRBV11-2; CDR3 protein: ASSLRTGYNEQY